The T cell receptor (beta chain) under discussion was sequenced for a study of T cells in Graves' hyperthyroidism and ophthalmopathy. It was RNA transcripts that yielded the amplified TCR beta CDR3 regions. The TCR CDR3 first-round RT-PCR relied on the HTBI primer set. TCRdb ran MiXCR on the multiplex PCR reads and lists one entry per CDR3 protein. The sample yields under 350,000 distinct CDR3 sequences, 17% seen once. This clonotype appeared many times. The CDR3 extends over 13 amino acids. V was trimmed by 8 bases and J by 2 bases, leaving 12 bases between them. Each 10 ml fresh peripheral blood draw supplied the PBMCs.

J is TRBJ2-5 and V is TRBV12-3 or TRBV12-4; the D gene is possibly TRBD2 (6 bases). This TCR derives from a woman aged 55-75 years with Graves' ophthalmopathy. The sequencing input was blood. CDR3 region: CASESGRQETQYF. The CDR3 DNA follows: TGTGCCAGCGAATCCGGGAGACAAGAGACCCAGTACTTC.